The clone carrying this TCR beta chain showed up many times. The antigen is undetermined. Transcripts of RNA were the source for amplifying TCR beta CDR3 regions. RT-PCR in the first round used HTBI primers; a second-round multiplex PCR followed. MiXCR, applied by TCRdb to the multiplex PCR reads, yields one record per CDR3 protein. The top ten clones hold 44% of a sample with about 700,000 distinct CDR3 sequences, 40% of them seen once. This entry comes from a study of Graves' ophthalmopathy and Graves' hyperthyroidism. Overall study findings and caveats: Sensitivity reached about 70% and specificity more than 72% when the model predicted ophthalmopathy progression.

Every ophthalmopathy donor presented moderate-to-severe activity, CAS ≥3, NOSPECS ≥4 and duration under 3 months. Other autoimmune diseases, uncontrolled infections, pregnancy and lactation each led to patient exclusion. PBMCs were obtained from 9 to 10 ml of fresh peripheral blood. The CDR3 runs 13 residues. In germline, CDR1 is SGHTS, CDR2 YDEGEE. With 6 bases removed from V and 9 bases from J, the gap between germline ends came to 13 bases. The sample taken for sequencing was peripheral blood. The chain uses TRBV5-8 and TRBJ1-6; D is undetermined. This TCR derives from an adult man with Graves' ophthalmopathy. CDR3 loop: CASIKKEGSPLHF. CDR3 DNA sequence: TGTGCCAGCATCAAAAAGGAGGGTTCACCCCTCCACTTT.